This TCR beta chain was found in a study of T cells in localized non-small cell lung cancer. Points from the study as a whole: Uninvolved nearby lung showed the greatest T cell clonality, exceeding that found in tumor.

The ends were cut back, 6 bases at V and 1 base at J, with 12 bases in the middle. Germline CDR1 and CDR2: ENHRY and SYGVKD. This CDR3 is 14 amino acids long. Profiling relied on immunoSEQ multiplex PCR, and the TCRdb table lists in-frame clones only, not all of them. This table has around 10,000 clones, about three quarters appearing once. Comment on this clone: What it recognizes is unknown.

This receptor was taken from a male donor older than 55 with stage I lung adenocarcinoma. J is TRBJ1-1 and V is TRBV10-3; a weak D match, TRBD1 (5 bases). The sample in question was peripheral blood, obtained before any cancer treatment. The CDR3 DNA is TGTGCCATCAGCCACCGGGGGTCGAACACTGAAGCTTTCTTT. Protein: CAISHRGSNTEAFF.